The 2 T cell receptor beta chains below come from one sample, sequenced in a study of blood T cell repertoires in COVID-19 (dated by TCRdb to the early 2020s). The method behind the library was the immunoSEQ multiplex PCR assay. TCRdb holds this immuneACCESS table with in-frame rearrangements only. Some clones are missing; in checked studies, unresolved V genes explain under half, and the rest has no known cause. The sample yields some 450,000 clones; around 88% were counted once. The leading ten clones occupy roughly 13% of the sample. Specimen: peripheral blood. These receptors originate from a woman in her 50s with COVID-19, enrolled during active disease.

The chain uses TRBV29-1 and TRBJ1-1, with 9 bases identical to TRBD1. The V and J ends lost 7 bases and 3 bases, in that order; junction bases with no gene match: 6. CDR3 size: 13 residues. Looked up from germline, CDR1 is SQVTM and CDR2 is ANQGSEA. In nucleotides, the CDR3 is TGCAGCGGGGACAGGGCAGGAGACACTGAAGCTTTCTTT. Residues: CSGDRAGDTEAFF.

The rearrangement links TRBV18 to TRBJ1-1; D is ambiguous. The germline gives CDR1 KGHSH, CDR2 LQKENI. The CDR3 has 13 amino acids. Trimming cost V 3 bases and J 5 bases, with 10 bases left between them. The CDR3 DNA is TGTGCCAGCTCACCCGGAGAAAGGACTGAAGCTTTCTTT. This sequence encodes CASSPGERTEAFF.